This entry features one T cell receptor (beta chain) sequence. Trimming removed 7 bases from V and 2 bases from J, with 11 bases in between. The CDR3 sequence is 14 residues long. Germline loops: CDR1 SNHLY, CDR2 FYNNEI. This record belongs to a study of blood T cell repertoires in COVID-19. The wider study: COVID-19 samples from acute and convalescent phases originated in the United States, Italy and Spain. PBMCs, B-cell-depleted T cells, or T cells were the source of the cDNA or gDNA that made up the material.

The authors' processing: Amplification of reference gene primers was used by the study to estimate nucleated cell counts. Sequencing used immunoSEQ multiplex PCR; TCRdb keeps in-frame clones, though not all of them. That table furnishes V, J and clone size, whereas the DNA furnished D and trimming. Here the sample spans about 310,000 clones, 87% being singletons. The sequenced sample was peripheral blood. The chain links TRBV2 to TRBJ2-2; no definite D call. This TCR came from a man aged 50-60 years with active or convalescent COVID-19. CDR3 DNA: TGTGCCAGCAAGTCCACTCTCAACACCGGGGAGCTGTTTTTT. Amino acid sequence: CASKSTLNTGELFF.